What follows are 25 T cell receptor beta chains derived from one specimen sequenced in a study of spatial heterogeneity in lung cancer. Regarding time point: sample taken at primary tumor resection. Sequencing was performed on whole RNA extracted from tumor and nontumor lung tissue, or from frozen PBMC, and the material was left unsorted. One entry per CDR3 protein, called by TCRdb with MiXCR from the 5' RACE reads. The table includes roughly 10,000 distinct CDR3 sequences, approximately 5% detected once. The specimen comprised PBMCs, sampled at surgery. These TCRs come from a male donor with early-stage non-small cell lung cancer.

This clonotype is labeled medium-sized. The chain combines TRBV20-1 with TRBJ2-7; TRBD2 is a possible D gene (5 bases). The CDR3 has 14 residues. Trimming cost V 3 bases and J 7 bases, with 19 bases left between them. Per germline, CDR1 DFQATT and CDR2 SNEGSKA (reference sequence). The CDR3 sequence is CSASIPSPIGEQYF. CDR3 sequence (DNA): TGCAGTGCTAGTATCCCTAGCCCCATCGGGGAGCAGTACTTC.

This clonotype was counted a few times. The chain uses TRBV6-5 and TRBJ1-3; TRBD1 might be the D (5 bases). The germline gives CDR1 MNHEY, CDR2 SVGAGI. Trimming pared 0 bases from V and 2 bases from J, leaving 14 bases between. The CDR3 is 17 residues long. CDR3: CASSYSNNRPAGNTIYF. CDR3 in DNA: TGTGCCAGCAGTTACTCGAACAACAGGCCGGCTGGAAACACCATATATTTT.

This clonotype has at least ten counts. The chain employs TRBV23-1 and TRBJ2-2, with a possible D match to TRBD2 (6 bases). TRBV23-1 is an open reading frame, and its role is uncertain. The CDR3 totals 18 residues. V shed 6 bases and J shed 0 bases, with 20 bases lying between them. CDR3 sequence (DNA): TGCGCCAGCAGCCGTGCCTGGGCGGGAAACGCGAACACCGGGGAGCTGTTTTTT. It yields the protein CASSRAWAGNANTGELFF.

This clonotype was detected ten times or more. V usage is TRBV5-1 and J usage is TRBJ2-7, with 8 bases lining up with TRBD1. Germline CDR1 reads SGHRS; CDR2 reads YFSETQ. Unmatched junction bases numbered 10, after V lost 5 bases and J lost 3 bases. The CDR3 has 15 residues. The CDR3: CASRFGTGDYYEQYF. The CDR3 nucleotides read TGCGCCAGCAGATTCGGGACAGGCGATTACTACGAGCAGTACTTC. Drawing the rest from reference TRBV5-1 and TRBJ2-7, the complete variable domain is KAGVTQTPRYLIKTRGQQVTLSCSPISGHRSVSWYQQTPGQGLQFLFEYFSETQRNKGNFPGRFSGRQFSNSRSEMNVSTLELGDSALYLCASRFGTGDYYEQYFGPGTRLTVT.

This clonotype came up a few times. This chain connects TRBV7-2 to TRBJ2-2; D perhaps matches TRBD1 (5 bases). The CDR3 extends over 14 amino acids. Trimming took off 0 bases at V and 3 bases at J, with 5 bases between the two ends. Germline-derived CDR1 and CDR2 are SGHTA and FQGNSA. The CDR3 sequence is CASSLAGDTGELFF. CDR3 nucleotides: TGTGCCAGCAGCTTAGCAGGGGACACCGGGGAGCTGTTTTTT.

This clonotype was picked up many times. For the CDR3, the DNA is TGCAGTGTTCTGGGGCTTATGAACACTGAAGCTTTCTTT. As protein: CSVLGLMNTEAFF. The rearrangement joins TRBV20-1 to TRBJ1-1, with D tentatively TRBD1 (5 bases). V was trimmed by 7 bases and J by 0 bases, leaving 12 bases between them. This CDR3 comprises 13 residues. Germline-derived CDR1 and CDR2 are DFQATT and SNEGSKA (reference sequence).

The gene calls are TRBV9 and TRBJ2-5; D gene uncertain. The germline V gene has CDR1 SGDLS and CDR2 YYNGEE. Trimming cost V 4 bases and J 5 bases, with 12 bases left between them. This CDR3 is built from 13 residues. The chain's CDR3 is CASSPSPSETQYF. The CDR3 DNA follows: TGTGCCAGCAGCCCCAGTCCTTCGGAGACCCAGTACTTC. The variable domain in full, with the rest retrieved from reference TRBV9 and TRBJ2-5, is DSGVTQTPKHLITATGQRVTLRCSPRSGDLSVYWYQQSLDQGLQFLIQYYNGEERAKGNILERFSAQQFPDLHSELNLSSLELGDSALYFCASSPSPSETQYFGPGTRLLVL.

This clonotype has ten or more counts. The rearrangement uses TRBV7-2 and TRBJ2-1; D remains ambiguous. The CDR3 is 12 residues long. The germline CDR1 and CDR2 sequences are SGHTA and FQGNSA. Deletions cut 3 bases from V and 10 bases from J, with 10 bases between. DNA of the CDR3: TGTGCCAGCAGCTTCCCTTTGGGGGAGCAGTTCTTC. Translating it yields CASSFPLGEQFF.

This clonotype is medium-sized. The chain is built from TRBV29-1 and TRBJ2-1, with 9 bases identical to TRBD2. With V trimmed by 8 bases and J by 7 bases, 12 bases remained unmatched. Germline lookup yields CDR1 SQVTM and CDR2 ANQGSEA. The CDR3 contains 14 residues. Here the CDR3 DNA reads TGCAGCCACCTGGCGGGAGGGCTGGGTAATGAGCAGTTCTTC. This gives the protein CSHLAGGLGNEQFF.

CDR3 amino acids: CSAGDSSSTDTQYF. The CDR3 bases are TGCAGCGCCGGGGACAGTTCTAGCACAGATACGCAGTATTTT. The rearrangement uses TRBV29-1 and TRBJ2-3, with 7 positions matching TRBD1. From germline, CDR1 is SQVTM and CDR2 ANQGSEA. J gave up 0 bases and V 7 bases, and 7 bases lay outside the gene matches. This CDR3 is built from 14 residues.

In this sample, this clonotype turned up many times. The gene calls are TRBV2 and TRBJ2-1; 9 bases match TRBD2. The V gene end was trimmed by 7 bases and the J gene end by 8 bases; junction bases not matched to a gene: 12. Per the germline V gene, CDR1 is SNHLY and CDR2 is FYNNEI. The CDR3 runs to 15 residues. CDR3 coding DNA: TGTGCCAGCACCCCGGGACTAGCACGTTGGTATGAGCAGTTCTTC. Protein sequence: CASTPGLARWYEQFF.

Only a few counts were recorded for this clonotype. The chain is built from TRBV29-1 and TRBJ1-1; TRBD1 might be the D (6 bases). CDR1 SQVTM and CDR2 ANQGSEA come from the germline V gene. The CDR3 totals 15 residues. With 6 bases removed from V and 0 bases from J, the gap between germline ends came to 17 bases. CDR3 protein: CSVTGHLRVNTEAFF. The CDR3 nucleotides are TGCAGCGTGACAGGTCACCTCAGGGTGAACACTGAAGCTTTCTTT.

For this clonotype: A much larger clone lies a single base off, so this may be a read error. The chain links TRBV20-1 to TRBJ1-1, with D possibly matching TRBD1 (6 bases). Germline assignment: CDR1 DFQATT and CDR2 SNEGSKA (reference sequence). The CDR3 is made up of 14 amino acids. The DNA for the CDR3 is TGCAGTGCTAGAGGCAGGGGTGGAAACACTGCAGCTTTCTTT. It encodes CSARGRGGNTAAFF.

This clonotype is termed medium-sized. This chain connects TRBV29-1 to TRBJ1-2; no definite D call. Trimming left V 6 bases short and J 3 bases short, with 11 bases between. Per germline, CDR1 SQVTM and CDR2 ANQGSEA. This CDR3 is 12 amino acids long. The CDR3 loop reads CSVGRGDYGYTF. CDR3 sequence (DNA): TGCAGCGTAGGACGGGGAGACTATGGCTACACCTTC.

The chain is built from TRBV5-4 and TRBJ2-5; 9 nucleotides align to TRBD2. V was pared by 6 bases and J by 3 bases, with 6 bases of the junction left unmatched. The CDR3 runs to 14 residues. The germline V gene has CDR1 SGHNT and CDR2 YYREEE (reference sequence). The CDR3 is CASTDQRGEETQYF. CDR3 coding DNA: TGTGCCAGCACAGATCAGCGGGGGGAAGAGACCCAGTACTTC.

The table lists this clonotype with a few counts. The chain joins TRBV28 to TRBJ1-2; D is unresolved. The V and J ends lost 8 bases and 0 bases respectively, with 19 bases between them. Germline V gene lookup returns CDR1 MDHEN and CDR2 SYDVKM. CDR3 size: 16 residues. The CDR3 sequence is CASSYYGAATNYGYTF. CDR3 in DNA: TGTGCCAGCTCTTACTACGGTGCCGCAACTAACTATGGCTACACCTTC.

This clonotype has at least ten counts. The chain recombines TRBV7-2 with TRBJ2-5; no clear D gene. The CDR3 extends over 15 amino acids. Trimming pared 2 bases from V and 2 bases from J, leaving 12 bases between. Germline CDR1 and CDR2: SGHTA and FQGNSA. The CDR3 DNA is TGTGCCAGCAGCTTACAGAATTTTCCTCAAGAGACCCAGTACTTC. Its protein is CASSLQNFPQETQYF.

Ten or more counts support this clonotype. The chain is built from TRBV28 and TRBJ2-3, with a tentative D call TRBD1 (6 bases). The CDR3 has 13 residues. V gave up 7 bases and J gave up 4 bases, with 12 bases separating them. From germline, CDR1 is MDHEN and CDR2 SYDVKM. CDR3 protein: CASKQGYADTQYF. The CDR3 coding sequence is TGTGCCAGCAAGCAGGGGTACGCAGATACGCAGTATTTT.

The sample holds a few counts of this clonotype. The chain joins TRBV29-1 to TRBJ1-2; D unresolved. V lost 6 bases to trimming and J lost 2 bases, with 13 bases between them. This CDR3 comprises 13 residues. The germline V gene has CDR1 SQVTM and CDR2 ANQGSEA. In nucleotides, the CDR3 is TGCAGCGTCCGGAAGGCGGAAAACTATGGCTACACCTTC. Amino acid sequence: CSVRKAENYGYTF.

This clonotype has at least ten counts. The chain joins TRBV15 to TRBJ1-1; the match to TRBD1 covers 10 bases. Germline CDR1 LNHNV, CDR2 YYDKDF (reference sequence). This CDR3 has 16 residues. The junction had 7 bases not matched to a gene; V was cut back by 2 bases and J by 4 bases. The CDR3 is CATSRPGTGASTEAFF. Written as DNA, the CDR3 is TGTGCCACCAGCAGACCCGGGACAGGGGCGTCCACTGAAGCTTTCTTT.

V usage is TRBV7-2 and J usage is TRBJ2-1; D not certain. V was clipped by 4 bases and J by 5 bases, with 6 bases between them. From germline, CDR1 is SGHTA and CDR2 FQGNSA. This CDR3 comprises 12 residues. CDR3 loop: CASSSYDNEQFF. CDR3 nucleotide sequence: TGTGCCAGCAGCTCGTACGACAATGAGCAGTTCTTC.

This clonotype was recorded at least ten times. The chain recombines TRBV5-8 with TRBJ2-7; TRBD1 or TRBD2 may be the D gene (6 bases each). This CDR3 contains 14 residues. V dropped 0 bases and J dropped 6 bases, with 13 bases sitting between them. CDR1 is SGHTS and CDR2 is YDEGEE in the germline V gene. DNA of the CDR3: TGTGCCAGCAGCTTGGCTTTAGGGGGACTCGAGCAGTACTTC. Its translation is CASSLALGGLEQYF. The full variable domain, completed using reference TRBV5-8 and TRBJ2-7, is EAGVTQSPTHLIKTRGQQATLRCSPISGHTSVYWYQQALGLGLQFLLWYDEGEERNRGNFPPRFSGRQFPNYSSELNVNALELEDSALYLCASSLALGGLEQYFGPGTRLTVT.

Within the sample, this clonotype is medium-sized. The chain has TRBV29-1 and TRBJ2-1, with D unresolved. V was shortened by 4 bases and J by 3 bases, with 7 bases between the two germline ends. Looked up from germline, CDR1 is SQVTM and CDR2 is ANQGSEA. There are 12 residues in the CDR3. The CDR3 loop reads CSVGNYYNEQFF. The CDR3, as DNA: TGCAGCGTTGGGAACTACTACAATGAGCAGTTCTTC.

V usage is TRBV7-9 and J usage is TRBJ1-1; TRBD1 is a possible D gene (5 bases). V was shortened by 0 bases and J by 11 bases, with 16 bases between the two germline ends. Looked up from germline, CDR1 is SEHNR and CDR2 is FQNEAQ (reference sequence). The CDR3 length is 14 residues. The CDR3 loop reads CASSLAPSQGLAFF. CDR3 bases: TGTGCCAGCAGCTTAGCCCCTTCGCAGGGACTGGCTTTCTTT.

In this sample, this clonotype is medium-sized. The chain joins TRBV7-2 to TRBJ2-3, with D perhaps TRBD2 (6 bases). The V gene lost 1 base and the J gene lost 3 bases, with 14 bases spanning the gap. This CDR3 has 16 residues. Germline lookup yields CDR1 SGHTA and CDR2 FQGNSA. The CDR3, as DNA: TGTGCCAGCAGCTTAGGAACGGGAGCAGGAACAGATACGCAGTATTTT. Amino acids: CASSLGTGAGTDTQYF.